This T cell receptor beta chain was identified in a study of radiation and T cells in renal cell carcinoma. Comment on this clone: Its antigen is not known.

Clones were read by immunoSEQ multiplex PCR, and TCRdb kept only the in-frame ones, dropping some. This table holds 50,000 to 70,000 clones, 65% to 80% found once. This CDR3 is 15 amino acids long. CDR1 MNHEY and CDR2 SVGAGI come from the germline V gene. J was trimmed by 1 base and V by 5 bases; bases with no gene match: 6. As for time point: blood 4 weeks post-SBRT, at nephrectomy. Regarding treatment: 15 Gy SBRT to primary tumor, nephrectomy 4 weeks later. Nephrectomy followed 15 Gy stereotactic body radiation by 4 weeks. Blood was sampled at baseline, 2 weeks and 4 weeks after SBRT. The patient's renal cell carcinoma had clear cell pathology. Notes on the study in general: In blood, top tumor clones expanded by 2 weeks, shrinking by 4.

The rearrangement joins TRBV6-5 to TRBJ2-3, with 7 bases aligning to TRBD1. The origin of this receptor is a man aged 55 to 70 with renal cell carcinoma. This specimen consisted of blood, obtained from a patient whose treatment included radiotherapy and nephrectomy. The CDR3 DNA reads TGTGCCAGCAGTCTACAGGGGCTTGGCACAGATACGCAGTATTTT. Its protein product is CASSLQGLGTDTQYF.